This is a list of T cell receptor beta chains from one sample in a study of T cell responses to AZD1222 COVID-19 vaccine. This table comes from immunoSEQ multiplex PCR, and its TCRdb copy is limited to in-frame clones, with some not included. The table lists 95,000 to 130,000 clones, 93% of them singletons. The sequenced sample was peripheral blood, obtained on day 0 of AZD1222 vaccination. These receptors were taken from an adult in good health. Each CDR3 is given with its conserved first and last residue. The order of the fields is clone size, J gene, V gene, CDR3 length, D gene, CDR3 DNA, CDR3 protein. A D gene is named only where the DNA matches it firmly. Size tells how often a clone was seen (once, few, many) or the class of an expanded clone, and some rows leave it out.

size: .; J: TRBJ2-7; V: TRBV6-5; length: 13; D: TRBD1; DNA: TGTGCCAGCAGGAAGGGACAGGGCTACGAGCAGTACTTC; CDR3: CASRKGQGYEQYF
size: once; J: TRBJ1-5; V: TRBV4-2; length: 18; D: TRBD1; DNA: TGTGCCAGCAGCCAAGATGCGTTAGGACAGGGAAGCAATCAGCCCCAGCATTTT; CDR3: CASSQDALGQGSNQPQHF
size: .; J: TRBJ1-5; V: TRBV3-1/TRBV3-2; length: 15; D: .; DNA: TGTGCCAGCAGCCCGGGACATTTTAGCAATCAGCCCCAGCATTTT; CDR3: CASSPGHFSNQPQHF
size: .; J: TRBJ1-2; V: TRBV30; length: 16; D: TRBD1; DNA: TGTGCCTGGAGTGCCCGACCAGTGGGGACAGGGATGTTCTACACCTTC; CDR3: CAWSARPVGTGMFYTF
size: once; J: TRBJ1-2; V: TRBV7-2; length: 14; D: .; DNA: TGTGCCAGCAGCTTCCCCGCGGGTAACTATGGCTACACCTTC; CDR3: CASSFPAGNYGYTF
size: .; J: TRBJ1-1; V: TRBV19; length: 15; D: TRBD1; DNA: TGTGCCAGTAGTTTATCAGGGGCAGGGGGAACTGAAGCTTTCTTT; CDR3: CASSLSGAGGTEAFF
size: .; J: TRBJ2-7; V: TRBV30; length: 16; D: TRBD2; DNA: TGTGCCTGGAGTGTTCCCTATAGCGGGAGCTCCTACGAGCAGTACTTC; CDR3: CAWSVPYSGSSYEQYF
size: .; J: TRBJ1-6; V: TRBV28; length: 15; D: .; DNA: TGTGCCAGCAGTTTATTACCTGGAACCTATTCACCCCTCCACTTT; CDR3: CASSLLPGTYSPLHF
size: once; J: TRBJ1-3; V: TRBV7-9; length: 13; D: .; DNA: TGTGCCAGCAGCCGTGTCTCTGGAAACACCATATATTTT; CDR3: CASSRVSGNTIYF
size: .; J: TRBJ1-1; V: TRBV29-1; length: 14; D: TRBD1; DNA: TGCAGCACCAGACAGGGGAGGGGGGACACTGAAGCTTTCTTT; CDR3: CSTRQGRGDTEAFF
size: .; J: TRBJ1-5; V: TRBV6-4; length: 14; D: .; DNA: TGTGCCAGCAGTGTTGTTTTTGGAGAGCAGCCCCAGCATTTT; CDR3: CASSVVFGEQPQHF
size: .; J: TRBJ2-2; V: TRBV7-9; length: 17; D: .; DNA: TGTGCCAGCAGCTTAGTGAGGGGCCGCGCGAACACCGGGGAGCTGTTTTTT; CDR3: CASSLVRGRANTGELFF
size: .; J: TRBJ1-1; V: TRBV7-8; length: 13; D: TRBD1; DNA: TGTGCCAGCAGCATCAGACAGGGCCCTGAAGCTTTCTTT; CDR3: CASSIRQGPEAFF
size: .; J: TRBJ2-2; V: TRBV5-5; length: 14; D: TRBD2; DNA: TGTGCCAGCACCCGAGCGGGAGTCGCCGGGGAGCTGTTTTTT; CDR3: CASTRAGVAGELFF
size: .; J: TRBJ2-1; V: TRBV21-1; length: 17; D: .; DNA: TGTGCCAGCAGCATTTTTCCCGGGACTAGCGGGAGGGATGAGCAGTTCTTC; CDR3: CASSIFPGTSGRDEQFF
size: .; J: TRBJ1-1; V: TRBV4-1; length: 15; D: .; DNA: TGCGCCAGCAGCCATTCAACCGGGCCCAACACTGAAGCTTTCTTT; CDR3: CASSHSTGPNTEAFF
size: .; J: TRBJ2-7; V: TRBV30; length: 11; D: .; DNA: TGTGCCTGGAGTGTACGGGGCGAGCAGTACTTC; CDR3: CAWSVRGEQYF
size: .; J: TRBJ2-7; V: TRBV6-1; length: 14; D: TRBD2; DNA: TGTGCCAGCAGTGACGGCGGGGGGACCTACGAGCAGTACTTC; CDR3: CASSDGGGTYEQYF
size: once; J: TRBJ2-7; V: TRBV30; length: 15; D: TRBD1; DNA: TGTGCCTGGAGTGCGGGACAGCCAGCGTCCTACGAGCAGTACTTC; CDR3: CAWSAGQPASYEQYF
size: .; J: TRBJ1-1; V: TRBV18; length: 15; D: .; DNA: TGTGCCAGCTCACGTATCAGTATTGGGGTCCCTGAAGCTTTCTTT; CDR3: CASSRISIGVPEAFF
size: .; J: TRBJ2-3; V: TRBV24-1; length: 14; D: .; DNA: TGTGCCACCGGTAGTAAAGGTGATGAAGATACGCAGTATTTT; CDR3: CATGSKGDEDTQYF
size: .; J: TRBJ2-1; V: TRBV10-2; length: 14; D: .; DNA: TGCGCCAGCAGTTTCAGCGGCTCCTACAATGAGCAGTTCTTC; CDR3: CASSFSGSYNEQFF
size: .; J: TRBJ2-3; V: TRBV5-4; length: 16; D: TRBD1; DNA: TGTGCCAGCAGCTTCCACTTGACAGGGGGAACAGATACGCAGTATTTT; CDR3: CASSFHLTGGTDTQYF
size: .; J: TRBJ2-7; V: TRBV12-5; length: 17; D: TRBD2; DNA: TGTGCTAGTGGTTTGAAGAGAGCGGGGGACCTTCCCTACGAGCAGTACTTC; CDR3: CASGLKRAGDLPYEQYF
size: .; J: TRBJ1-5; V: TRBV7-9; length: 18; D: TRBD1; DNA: TGTGCCAGCAGCCTGGGGGGCGCGGGACAGGGGGCATGGCAGCCCCAGCATTTT; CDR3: CASSLGGAGQGAWQPQHF
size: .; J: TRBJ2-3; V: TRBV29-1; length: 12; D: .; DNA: TGCAGCGTCGCGATACAGGGAGATACGCAGTATTTT; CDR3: CSVAIQGDTQYF
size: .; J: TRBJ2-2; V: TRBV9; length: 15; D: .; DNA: TGTGCCAGCAGCGTAAGGGGGGGTAACACCGGGGAGCTGTTTTTT; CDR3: CASSVRGGNTGELFF
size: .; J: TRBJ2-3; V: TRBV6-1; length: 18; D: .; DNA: TGTGCCAGCAGTGAAGCGCTGGGGGCTGGGAGGAGCACAGATACGCAGTATTTT; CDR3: CASSEALGAGRSTDTQYF
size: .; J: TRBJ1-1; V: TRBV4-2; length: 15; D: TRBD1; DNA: TGTGCCAGCAGCCCTCGGGCAGGGGGCTTCCCTGAAGCTTTCTTT; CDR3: CASSPRAGGFPEAFF
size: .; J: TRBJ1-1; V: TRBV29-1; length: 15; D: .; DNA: TGCAGCGTTGTTGAGGGTCCGTCGGCGAACACTGAAGCTTTCTTT; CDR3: CSVVEGPSANTEAFF
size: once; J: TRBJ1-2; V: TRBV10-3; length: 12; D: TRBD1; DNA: TGTGCCATCAGACAGGGGGCGGGAGGCTACACCTTC; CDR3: CAIRQGAGGYTF
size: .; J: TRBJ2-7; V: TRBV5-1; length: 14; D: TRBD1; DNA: TGCGCCAGCAGCTCGGGACAGGGGTTCTACGAGCAGTACTTC; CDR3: CASSSGQGFYEQYF
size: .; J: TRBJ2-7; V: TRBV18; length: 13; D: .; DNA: TGTGCCAGCTCCGGACAACCTACCTACGAGCAGTACTTC; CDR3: CASSGQPTYEQYF
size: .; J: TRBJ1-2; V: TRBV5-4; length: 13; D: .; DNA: TGTGCCAGCAGCTTGGCTACCCAGGGAGGCTACACCTTC; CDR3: CASSLATQGGYTF
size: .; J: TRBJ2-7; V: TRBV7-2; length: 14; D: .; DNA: TGTGCCAGCAGCCCCCCCCCGGGGAGAGTAGAGCAGTACTTC; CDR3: CASSPPPGRVEQYF
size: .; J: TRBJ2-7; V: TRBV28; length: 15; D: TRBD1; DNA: TGTGCCAGCAGTTGTAAGGACAGGGATTGTTACGAGCAGTACTTC; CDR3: CASSCKDRDCYEQYF
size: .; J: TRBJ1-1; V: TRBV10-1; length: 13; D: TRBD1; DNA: TGCGCCAGCAGTGAGCAGGGGGTCACTGAAGCTTTCTTT; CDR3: CASSEQGVTEAFF
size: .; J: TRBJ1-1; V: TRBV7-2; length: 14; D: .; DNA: TGTGCCAGCAGCTTTGATCCGTCTGCGACTGAAGCTTTCTTT; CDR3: CASSFDPSATEAFF
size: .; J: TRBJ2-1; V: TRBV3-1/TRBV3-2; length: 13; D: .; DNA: TGTGCCAGCAGCCGGCCGACGAGAGTTGAGCAGTTCTTC; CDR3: CASSRPTRVEQFF
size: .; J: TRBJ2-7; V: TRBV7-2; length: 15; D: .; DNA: TGTGCCAGCAGTGCTTATCCGGGAGCATACTACGAGCAGTACTTC; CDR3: CASSAYPGAYYEQYF
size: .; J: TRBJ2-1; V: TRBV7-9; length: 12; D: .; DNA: TGTGCCAGCAAACTGAATGGGGATGAGCAGTTCTTC; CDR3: CASKLNGDEQFF
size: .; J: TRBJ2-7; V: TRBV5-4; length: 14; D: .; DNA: TGTGCCAGCAGCTTTCAGGGAACTACCTACGAGCAGTACTTC; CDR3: CASSFQGTTYEQYF
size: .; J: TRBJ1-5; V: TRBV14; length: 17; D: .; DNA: TGTGCCAGCGACAAACCGCAGTTGGGGTTTCGCAATCAGCCCCAGCATTTT; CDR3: CASDKPQLGFRNQPQHF
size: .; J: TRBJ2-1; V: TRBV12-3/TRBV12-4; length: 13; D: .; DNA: TGTGCCAGCAGTTGGCCCCCGCTAGCATCGCAGTTCTTC; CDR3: CASSWPPLASQFF
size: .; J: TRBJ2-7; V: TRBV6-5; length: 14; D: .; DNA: TGTGCCAGCAGTTACCGTGGGACATCCTACGAGCAGTACTTC; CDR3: CASSYRGTSYEQYF
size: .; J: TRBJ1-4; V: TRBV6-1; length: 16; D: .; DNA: TGTGCCAGCAGTGCACTCCAAGGCGCCGGGTCAGAAAAACTGTTTTTT; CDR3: CASSALQGAGSEKLFF